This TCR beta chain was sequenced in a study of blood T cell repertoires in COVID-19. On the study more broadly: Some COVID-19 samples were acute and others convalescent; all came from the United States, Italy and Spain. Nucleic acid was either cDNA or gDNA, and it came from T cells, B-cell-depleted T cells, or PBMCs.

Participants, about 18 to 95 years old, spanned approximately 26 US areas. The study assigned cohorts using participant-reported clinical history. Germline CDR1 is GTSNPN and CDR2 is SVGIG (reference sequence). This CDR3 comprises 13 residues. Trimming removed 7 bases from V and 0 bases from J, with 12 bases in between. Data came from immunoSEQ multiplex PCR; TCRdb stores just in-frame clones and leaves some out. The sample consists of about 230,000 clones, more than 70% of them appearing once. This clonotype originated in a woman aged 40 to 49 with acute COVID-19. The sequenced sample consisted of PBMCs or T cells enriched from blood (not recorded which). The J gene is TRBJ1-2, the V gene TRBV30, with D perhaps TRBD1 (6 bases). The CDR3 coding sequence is TGTGCCTACCGGGACAACGCTAACTATGGCTACACCTTC. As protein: CAYRDNANYGYTF.